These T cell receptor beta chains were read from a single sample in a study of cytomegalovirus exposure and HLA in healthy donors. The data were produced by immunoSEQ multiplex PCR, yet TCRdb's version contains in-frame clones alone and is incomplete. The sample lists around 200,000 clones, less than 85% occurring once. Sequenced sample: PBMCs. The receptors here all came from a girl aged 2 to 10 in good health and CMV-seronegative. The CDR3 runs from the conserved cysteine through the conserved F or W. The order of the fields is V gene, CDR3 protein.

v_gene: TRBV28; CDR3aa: CASSLRTYEQYF
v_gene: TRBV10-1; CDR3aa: CASSRGAAETQYF
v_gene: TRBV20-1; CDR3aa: CSAGFYNEQFF
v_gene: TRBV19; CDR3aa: CATHLAGGPNEQFF
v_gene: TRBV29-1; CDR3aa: CSVITGGGRYTEAFF
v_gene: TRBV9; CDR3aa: CASSSRLAGYNEQFF
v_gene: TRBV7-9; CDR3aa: CASSEAGVGETQYF
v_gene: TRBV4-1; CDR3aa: CASSLFGTVNQPQHF
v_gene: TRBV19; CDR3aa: CASSSGRFYEQYF
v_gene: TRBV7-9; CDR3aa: CASSQLSPALPRMNTEAFF
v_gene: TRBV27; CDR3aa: CASSLGQGYNSPLHF
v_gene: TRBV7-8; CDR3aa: CASSLALDRYSNQPQHF
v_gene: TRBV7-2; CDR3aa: CASSLVSGSENEQFF
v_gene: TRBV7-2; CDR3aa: CASSLARLAGPGELFF
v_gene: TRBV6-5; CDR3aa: CASSDGTANYGYTF
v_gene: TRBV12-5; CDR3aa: CASGLGGTGGYEQYF